The following is a T cell receptor (beta chain) sequence with its context. Its specificity is not known. This could be a read error, since a much larger clone is one nucleotide away. Unique molecular identifiers were used in preparing the TCRbeta library. TCRdb re-called the PCR reads through MiXCR, storing one row per CDR3 protein. The sample has about 980,000 distinct CDR3 sequences, roughly 31% seen once; the top ten hold 28%. The data are from a study of T-cell reconstitution after alpha-beta-depleted transplantation in children. General observations from the study: Certain patients had high TCRbeta diversity at day 60, and it came from recipient T cells and thymic progenitors that survived. Several hundred graft clones that had expanded were reportedly the source of alpha-beta T cells about two months after transplant.

This receptor was taken from a boy in the first two years of life who had a stem cell transplant for SCID, so the T cells may come from the graft donor. This sample comprised PBMCs, mostly from graft donor cells, obtained 360 days after TCRalphabeta/CD19-depleted stem cell transplant.

CDR3 protein: CASSLEGDNEQFF. The CDR3 bases are TGCGCCAGCAGCTTGGAAGGGGACAATGAGCAGTTCTTC. The chain couples TRBV5-1 to TRBJ2-1; maybe TRBD1 (5 bases). Trimming took off 0 bases at V and 5 bases at J, with 6 bases between the two ends. The CDR3 covers 13 residues. Germline V CDR1 and CDR2: SGHRS, YFSETQ.